The rows below give T cell receptor beta chains drawn from one sample of a study of blood T cells in healthy people across ages. TCRdb ran MiXCR on the 5' RACE reads and lists one entry per CDR3 protein. The profile covers 1.5 million or so distinct CDR3 sequences, with about 45% appearing a single time and over 3.5% taken by the ten largest. Sequencing was performed on blood. These receptors all stem from a woman between 18 and 29 years old in good health. Each CDR3 is given without its conserved first and last residue.

v_call	cdr3_aa
TRBV7-2	ASSLESATEAF
TRBV12-3/TRBV12-4	ASRDGLAGTQY
TRBV6-2/TRBV6-3	ASTDGGPEQY
TRBV4-3	ASSEAGEGYGYT
TRBV7-2	ASSPARDSMNTEAF
TRBV4-1	ASSQDHGYEQY
TRBV20-1	SARTGTASQETQY
TRBV12-3/TRBV12-4	ASNAMGGRGQPQH
TRBV29-1	GVAPDRNYEQY
TRBV4-1	ASSPEGDYGYT
TRBV7-2	ASSLAKLVPTPYNEQF
TRBV7-2	ASSLDLTAGSYGYT
TRBV20-1	SAKATGGQNSPLH
TRBV24-1	ATSDPGGPKSNEQF
TRBV5-6	ASSLEYFHNEQF
TRBV6-1	ASSERGLIYEQY
TRBV29-1	SVEGDTYGYT
TRBV27	ASSLPSTGVGELF
TRBV24-1	ATSDSGRSYNEQF
TRBV25-1	ASTSSGGTDEQF
TRBV21-1	ASNIPDRASYEQY
TRBV6-2/TRBV6-3	ASSYSGTGREQY
TRBV12-3/TRBV12-4	AGSLRTYEQY
TRBV7-6	ASSLGTPPYNEQF
TRBV6-5	ASSYSYLANYEQY
TRBV10-3	AISEPPYEQY
TRBV6-5	ASSYRADHQPQH
TRBV20-1	SARELAGVGEQF
TRBV20-1	SARVRIAGNEQF
TRBV20-1	SALLTFTDTQY
TRBV28	ASSSLRAALSYNERF
TRBV7-2	ASSFRTGFNSYEQY
TRBV27	ASSWGTSGRQKLTDTQY
TRBV2	ASSDARLGYT
TRBV11-2	ASSQPGQREQF
TRBV4-3	ASSQAGHTEAF
TRBV5-1	ASSTGVGGYGYT
TRBV19	ASSSFAGSAYEQY
TRBV20-1	SASRGTNEKLF
TRBV2	ASSLRLEGYYGYT
TRBV4-1	ASSQDPETEAF
TRBV10-1	ASSDRESGTQY
TRBV29-1	SVDGELGYEQY
TRBV3-1	ASSQFASGAF
TRBV19	ASSIGQFNQPQH
TRBV6-5	ASRESVMNTEAF
TRBV10-3	AISYGQGSYEQY
TRBV7-7	ASSFVPGVENTGELF
TRBV27	ASTLAGTASDTQY
TRBV4-2	ASSQISSGELF
TRBV15	ATSARQGGSTDTQY
TRBV6-2/TRBV6-3	ASSYGYDGYT
TRBV10-2	ASSDPAGGPIDTQY
TRBV10-3	AIGGAELPSYEQY
TRBV2	ASTTSGLTEAF
TRBV20-1	SARDPGRGYGYT
TRBV5-1	ASRPSGSLSYNEQY
TRBV11-2	ASSFNHLAPSYEQY